This section outlines one T cell receptor (beta chain) sequence together with its context. The data were taken from a study of blood T cell repertoires in COVID-19. The CDR3 is 16 amino acids. Trimming left V 4 bases short and J 4 bases short, with 20 bases between. The germline V gene encodes CDR1 SGHRS and CDR2 YFSETQ. Repertoires were generated with immunoSEQ multiplex PCR, while TCRdb's copy carries only in-frame clones and drops some. The profile shows hundreds of thousands of clones, approximately 91% of them singletons. The chain couples TRBV5-1 to TRBJ2-5, with D perhaps matching TRBD1 (6 bases). The sample comprised peripheral blood. The clonotype comes from a woman in her sixties or seventies with COVID-19, enrolled during active disease. The CDR3 DNA sequence: TGCGCCAGCAGCGTAGCAGGGGACACAAAGCTAGAGACCCAGTACTTC. Residues: CASSVAGDTKLETQYF.